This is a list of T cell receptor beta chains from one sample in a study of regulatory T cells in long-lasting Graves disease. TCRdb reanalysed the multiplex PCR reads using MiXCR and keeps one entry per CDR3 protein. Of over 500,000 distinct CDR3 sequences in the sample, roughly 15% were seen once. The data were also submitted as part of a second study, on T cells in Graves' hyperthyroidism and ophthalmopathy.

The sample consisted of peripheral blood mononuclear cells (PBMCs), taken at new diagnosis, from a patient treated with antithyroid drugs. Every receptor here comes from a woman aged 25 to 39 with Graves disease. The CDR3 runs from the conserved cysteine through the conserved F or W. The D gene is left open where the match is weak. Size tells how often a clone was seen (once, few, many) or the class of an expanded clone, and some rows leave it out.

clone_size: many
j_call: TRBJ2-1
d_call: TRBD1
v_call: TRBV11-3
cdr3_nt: TGTGCCAGCAGCCCAGCTGCCGGGACAGGGGGGGAAGAGCAGTTCTTC
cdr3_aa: CASSPAAGTGGEEQFF

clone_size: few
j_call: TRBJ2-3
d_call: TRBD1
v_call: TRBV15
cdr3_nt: TGTGCCACCAGCAGAGGGACAGGGCATACGAGCACAGATACGCAGTATTTT
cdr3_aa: CATSRGTGHTSTDTQYF

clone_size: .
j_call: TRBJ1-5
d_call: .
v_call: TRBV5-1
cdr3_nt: TGCGCCAGCAGCCAAGATCGTCCGGGGAGGCAGCCCCAGCATTTT
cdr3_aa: CASSQDRPGRQPQHF

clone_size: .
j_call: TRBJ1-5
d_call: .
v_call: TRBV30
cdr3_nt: TGTGCCTGGAGTGTTTCTTTCGATCAGCCCCAGCATTTT
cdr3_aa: CAWSVSFDQPQHF

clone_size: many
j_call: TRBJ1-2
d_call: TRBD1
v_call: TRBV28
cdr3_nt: TGTGCCAGCAGTTTAAACCCCGGACAGGGGGATGGCTACACCTTC
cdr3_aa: CASSLNPGQGDGYTF

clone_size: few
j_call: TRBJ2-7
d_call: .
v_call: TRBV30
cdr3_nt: TGTGCCTGGAGTGCGTCACGCGTTGGGGTCGAGCAGTACTTC
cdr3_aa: CAWSASRVGVEQYF

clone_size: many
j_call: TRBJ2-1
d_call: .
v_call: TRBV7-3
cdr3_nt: TGTGCCAGCAGCCCCAGGGGCGAGAGCTCCTACAATGAGCAGTTCTTC
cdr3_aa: CASSPRGESSYNEQFF

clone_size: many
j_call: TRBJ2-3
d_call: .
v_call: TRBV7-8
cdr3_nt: TGTGCCAGCAGCTTAGGAGGGACTGGTACAGATACGCAGTATTTT
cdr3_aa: CASSLGGTGTDTQYF

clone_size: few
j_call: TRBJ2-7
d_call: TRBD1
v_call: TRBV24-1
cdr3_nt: TGTGCCACCAGTGAGTCCGGGACAGGCTCCGAGCAGTACTTC
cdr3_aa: CATSESGTGSEQYF

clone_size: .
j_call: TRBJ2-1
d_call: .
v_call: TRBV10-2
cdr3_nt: TGCGCCACAAGCTCCAGCTCCTACAATGAGCAGTTCTTC
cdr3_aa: CATSSSSYNEQFF

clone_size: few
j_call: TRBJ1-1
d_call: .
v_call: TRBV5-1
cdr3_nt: TGCGCCAGCACCACCACGAGCAGGTCGAACACTGAAGCTTTCTTT
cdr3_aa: CASTTTSRSNTEAFF

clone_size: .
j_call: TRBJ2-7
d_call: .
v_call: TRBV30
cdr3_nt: TGTGCCTGGACCCTGGGGTCCTACGAGCAGTACTTC
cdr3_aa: CAWTLGSYEQYF

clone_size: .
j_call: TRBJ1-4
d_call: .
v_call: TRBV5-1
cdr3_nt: TGCGCCAGCAGCTTGGGAGAATCCCGGGGTAATGAAAAACTGTTTTTT
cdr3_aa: CASSLGESRGNEKLFF

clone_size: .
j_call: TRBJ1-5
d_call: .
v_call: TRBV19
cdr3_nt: TGTGCCAGTAGTATTGGTGATAGGAGCAATCAGCCCCAGCATTTT
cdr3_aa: CASSIGDRSNQPQHF

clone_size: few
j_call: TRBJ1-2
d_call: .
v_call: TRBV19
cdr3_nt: TGTGCCAGTTTGGGGAGGGGCTACACCTTC
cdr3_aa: CASLGRGYTF

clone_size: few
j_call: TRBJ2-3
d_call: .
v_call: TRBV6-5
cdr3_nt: TGTGCCAGCAGTTATGACATATATTCAGATACGCAGTATTTT
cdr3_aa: CASSYDIYSDTQYF

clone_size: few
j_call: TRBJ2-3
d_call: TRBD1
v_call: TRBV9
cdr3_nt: TGTGCCAGCAGAGGACTTGGGACAGGCACAGATACGCAGTATTTT
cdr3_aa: CASRGLGTGTDTQYF

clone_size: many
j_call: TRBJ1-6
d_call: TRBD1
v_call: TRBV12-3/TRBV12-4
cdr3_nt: TGTGCCAGCAGCCCTGACAGGGGGTATTTTTCACCCCTCCACTTT
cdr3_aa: CASSPDRGYFSPLHF

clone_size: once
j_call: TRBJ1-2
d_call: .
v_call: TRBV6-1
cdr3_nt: TGTGCCAGCAGTGAACTGGCCTATGGCTACGCCTTC
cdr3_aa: CASSELAYGYAF

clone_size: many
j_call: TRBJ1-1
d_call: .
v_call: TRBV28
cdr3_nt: TGTGCCAGCAGTCCCCCCGGGGGGGCTTTTGAAGCTTTCTTT
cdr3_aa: CASSPPGGAFEAFF

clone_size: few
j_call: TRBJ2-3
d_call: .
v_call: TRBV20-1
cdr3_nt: TGCAGAGCGGGCACAGATACGCAGTATTTT
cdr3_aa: CRAGTDTQYF

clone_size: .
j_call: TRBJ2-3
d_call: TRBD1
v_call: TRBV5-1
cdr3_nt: TGCGCCAGCAGCGAGGACAGGCCACGGACAGATACGCAGTATTTT
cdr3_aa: CASSEDRPRTDTQYF

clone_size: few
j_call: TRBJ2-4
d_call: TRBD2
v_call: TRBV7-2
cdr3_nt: TGTGCCAGCAGCTTATTTGTGGGAGGGGAGAACATTCAGTACTTC
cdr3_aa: CASSLFVGGENIQYF

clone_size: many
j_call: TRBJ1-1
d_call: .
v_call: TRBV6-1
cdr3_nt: TGTGCCAGCTCGGGGCAGCCAAACACTGAAGCTTTCTTT
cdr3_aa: CASSGQPNTEAFF

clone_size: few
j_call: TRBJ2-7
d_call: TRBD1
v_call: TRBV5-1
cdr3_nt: TGCGCCAGCAGAGAGGACAGGAACGAGCAGTACTTC
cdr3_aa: CASREDRNEQYF

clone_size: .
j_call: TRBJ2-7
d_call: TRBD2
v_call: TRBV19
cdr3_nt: TGTGCCAGTAGTAGCTCTAGCGGGTTCAAGCAGTACTTC
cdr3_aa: CASSSSSGFKQYF

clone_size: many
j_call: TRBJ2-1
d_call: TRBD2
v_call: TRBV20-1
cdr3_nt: TGCAGTGCTCTTAACTTAGCGGGAGTTTACAATGAGCAGTTCTTC
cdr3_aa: CSALNLAGVYNEQFF

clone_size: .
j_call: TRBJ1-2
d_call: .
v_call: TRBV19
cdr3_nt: TGTGCCAGTAGTATAGATCACGAGGGGATACATGGCTACACCTTC
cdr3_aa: CASSIDHEGIHGYTF

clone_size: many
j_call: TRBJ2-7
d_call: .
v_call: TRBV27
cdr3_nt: TGTGCCAGCAGTGTAGGGGACAAGCACTACGAGCAGTACTTC
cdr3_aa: CASSVGDKHYEQYF

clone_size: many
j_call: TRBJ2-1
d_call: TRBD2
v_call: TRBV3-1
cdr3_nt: TGTGCCAGCAGCCTTACTAGCGGGAGTTTCAATGAGCAGTTCTTC
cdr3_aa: CASSLTSGSFNEQFF

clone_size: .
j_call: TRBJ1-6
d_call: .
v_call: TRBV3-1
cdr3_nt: TGTGCCAGCACCTCCGGGGCCTTGGCCTATAATTCACCCCTCCACTTT
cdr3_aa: CASTSGALAYNSPLHF

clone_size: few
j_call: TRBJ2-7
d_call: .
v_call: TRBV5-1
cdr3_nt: TGCGCCAGCAGCTTGGACATGGATCCCTACGAGCAGTACTTC
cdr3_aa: CASSLDMDPYEQYF

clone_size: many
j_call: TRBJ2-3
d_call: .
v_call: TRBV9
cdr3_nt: TGTGCCAGCAGCGCCGGTCTCACAGATACGCAGTATTTT
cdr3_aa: CASSAGLTDTQYF

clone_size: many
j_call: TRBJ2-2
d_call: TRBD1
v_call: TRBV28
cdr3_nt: TGTGCCAGCAGCCAGGGGGATCTGGGCACCGGGGAGCTGTTTTTT
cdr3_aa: CASSQGDLGTGELFF

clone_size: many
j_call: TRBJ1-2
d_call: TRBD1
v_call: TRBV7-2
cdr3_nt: TGTGCCAGCAGCCTACAGGGGGCTATTAGTGGCTACACCTTC
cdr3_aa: CASSLQGAISGYTF

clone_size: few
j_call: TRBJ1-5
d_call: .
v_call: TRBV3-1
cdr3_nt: TGTGCCAGCAGCCTCCACGACAGCTATAGCAATCAGCCCCAGCATTTT
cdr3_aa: CASSLHDSYSNQPQHF

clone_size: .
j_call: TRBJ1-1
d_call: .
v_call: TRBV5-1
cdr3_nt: TGCGCCAGCAGCTTGGTGGGGCTCCGTGAAGCTTTCTTT
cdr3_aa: CASSLVGLREAFF

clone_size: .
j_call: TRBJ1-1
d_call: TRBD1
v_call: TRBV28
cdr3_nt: TGTGCCAGCAGTTTACCAGGGACAGGGGGCACTGAAGCTTTCTTT
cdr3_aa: CASSLPGTGGTEAFF

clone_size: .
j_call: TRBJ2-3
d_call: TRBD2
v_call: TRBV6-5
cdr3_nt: TGTGCCAGCAGTTACTCAAGGGCTAGCGGGAGGTCCCGAAGCACAGATACGCAGTATTTT
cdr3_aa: CASSYSRASGRSRSTDTQYF

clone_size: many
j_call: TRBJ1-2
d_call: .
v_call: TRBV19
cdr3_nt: TGTGCCAGTAGTGGACGAATGGGGATCGAGGGGAGACTATACGCCTTC
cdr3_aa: CASSGRMGIEGRLYAF

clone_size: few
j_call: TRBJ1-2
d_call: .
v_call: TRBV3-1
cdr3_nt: TGTGCCAGCAGCCAAGATGGCCAACTAAACTATGGCTACACCTTC
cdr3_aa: CASSQDGQLNYGYTF

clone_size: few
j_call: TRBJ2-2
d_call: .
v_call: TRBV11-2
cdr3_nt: TGTGCCAGCAAGCTTGGGGGGACCGAAGGCACCGGGGAGCTGTTTTTT
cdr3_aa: CASKLGGTEGTGELFF

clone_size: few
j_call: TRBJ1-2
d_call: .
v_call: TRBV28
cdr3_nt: TGTGCCAGCAGTCCCCCCTGGACAGATGGCTATGGCTACACCTTC
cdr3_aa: CASSPPWTDGYGYTF

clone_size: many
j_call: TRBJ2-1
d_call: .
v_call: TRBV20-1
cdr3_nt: TGCAGTGCTAGCCGGCGGGATTGGGACAATGAGCAGTTCTTC
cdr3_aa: CSASRRDWDNEQFF

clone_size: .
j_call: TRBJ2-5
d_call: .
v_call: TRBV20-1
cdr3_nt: TGCAGTGCTAGGGGCGAATTGGAGACCCAGTACTTC
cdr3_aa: CSARGELETQYF

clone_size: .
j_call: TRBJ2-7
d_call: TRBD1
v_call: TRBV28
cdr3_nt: TGTGCCAGCACCGTTCAGGGGGCGGACTACGAGCAGTACTTC
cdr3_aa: CASTVQGADYEQYF

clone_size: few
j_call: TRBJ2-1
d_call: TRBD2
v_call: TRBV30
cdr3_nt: TGTGCCTGGAGTTTCCCTAGCGGGAGGTTGTACAATGAGCAGTTCTTC
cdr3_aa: CAWSFPSGRLYNEQFF

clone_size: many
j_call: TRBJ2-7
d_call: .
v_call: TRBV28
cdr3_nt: TGTGCCAGCAGCTCCACAAGCTACGAGCAGTACTTC
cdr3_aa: CASSSTSYEQYF

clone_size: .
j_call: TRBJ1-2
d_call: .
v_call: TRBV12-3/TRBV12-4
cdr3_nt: TGTGCCAGCAGCCCTATGAGGACAGCGGGGGGCTACACCTTC
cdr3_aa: CASSPMRTAGGYTF

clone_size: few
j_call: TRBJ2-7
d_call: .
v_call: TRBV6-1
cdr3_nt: TGTGCCAGCAGCCCCCGGGACCTGACCTACGAGCAGTACTTC
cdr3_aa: CASSPRDLTYEQYF

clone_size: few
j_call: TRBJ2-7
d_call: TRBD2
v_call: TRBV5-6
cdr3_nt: TGTGCCAGCAGCTCCCGGGGGAGGGCGCATGCCTACGAGCAGTACTTC
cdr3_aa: CASSSRGRAHAYEQYF

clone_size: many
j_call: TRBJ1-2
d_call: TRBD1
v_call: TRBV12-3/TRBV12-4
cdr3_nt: TGTGCCAGCAGTCGCCTCACAGGGGGCTATGGCTACACCTTC
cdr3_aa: CASSRLTGGYGYTF

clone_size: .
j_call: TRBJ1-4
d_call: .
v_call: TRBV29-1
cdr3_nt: TGCAGCGTTGGTTATCTGGCTATAAGTGAAAAACTGTTTTTT
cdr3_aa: CSVGYLAISEKLFF

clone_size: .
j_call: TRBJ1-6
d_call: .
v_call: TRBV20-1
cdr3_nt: TGCAGTGCTCCTACGGTTCAGCTCTCCTATAATTCACCCCTCCACTTT
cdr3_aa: CSAPTVQLSYNSPLHF

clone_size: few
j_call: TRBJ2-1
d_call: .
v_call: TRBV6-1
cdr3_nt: TGTGCCAGCACCCAGTTAGGGGGTGTTTCGGGGATTGAGCAGTTCTTC
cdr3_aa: CASTQLGGVSGIEQFF

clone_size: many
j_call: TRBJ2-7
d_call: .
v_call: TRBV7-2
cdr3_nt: TGTGCCAGCAGCCCCGACACCTACGAGCAGTACTTC
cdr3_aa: CASSPDTYEQYF

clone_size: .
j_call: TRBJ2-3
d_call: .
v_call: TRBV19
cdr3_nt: TGTGTCAGTAGACGGGACCCGGGCACAGATACGCAGTATTTT
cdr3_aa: CVSRRDPGTDTQYF

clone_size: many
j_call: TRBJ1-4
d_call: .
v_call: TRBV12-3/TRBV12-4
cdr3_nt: TGTGCCAGCAGTTTATTGGGAATTGGGTTTAATGAAAAACTGTTTTTT
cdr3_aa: CASSLLGIGFNEKLFF

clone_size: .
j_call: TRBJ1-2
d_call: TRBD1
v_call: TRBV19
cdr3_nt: TGTGCCAGTAGTCTTCAGGGACAGGCAAAATATGGCTACACCTTC
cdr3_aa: CASSLQGQAKYGYTF